Here is one T cell receptor (beta chain) with its context. The antigen remains undetermined. This table comes from immunoSEQ multiplex PCR, and its TCRdb copy is limited to in-frame clones, with some not included. The data show approximately 100,000 clones, with about 90% seen just once and roughly 2.2% held by the top ten. This sample is part of a study of cytomegalovirus exposure and HLA in healthy donors. Regarding the study as a whole: Most observed TCR sequences were rare, whereas some public TCRs were detected in many donors. The tendency of first-cohort TCR clusters to co-occur in the 120 or so validation repertoires was identified by a subsequent analysis.

Sequencing was carried out using PBMCs. This TCR came from a woman younger than 30 in good health and CMV-seronegative.

The CDR3 coding sequence is TGTGCCAGCAGCTTCAGGGTTGGGGACACTGAAGCTTTCTTT. Amino acid sequence: CASSFRVGDTEAFF. The chain has TRBV7-2 and TRBJ1-1, with TRBD1 as a possible D gene (5 bases). There are 14 residues in the CDR3. Trimming left V 3 bases short and J 3 bases short, with 11 bases between. CDR1 is SGHTA, CDR2 FQGNSA, per germline.